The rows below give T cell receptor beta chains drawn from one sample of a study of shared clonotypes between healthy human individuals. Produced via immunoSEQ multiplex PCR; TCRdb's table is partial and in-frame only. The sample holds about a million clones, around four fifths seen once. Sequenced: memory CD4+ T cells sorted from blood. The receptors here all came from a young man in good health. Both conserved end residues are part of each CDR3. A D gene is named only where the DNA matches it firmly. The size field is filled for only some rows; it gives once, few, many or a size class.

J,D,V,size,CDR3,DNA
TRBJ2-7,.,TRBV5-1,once,CASRPSGAWGYEQYF,TGCGCCAGCCGCCCCTCGGGAGCCTGGGGGTACGAGCAGTACTTC
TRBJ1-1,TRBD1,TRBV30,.,CAWSGGQGERGAFF,TGTGCCTGGAGTGGGGGACAGGGGGAGAGAGGAGCTTTCTTT
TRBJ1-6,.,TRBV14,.,CASSQARATYNSPLHF,TGTGCCAGCAGCCAAGCCCGGGCCACCTATAATTCACCCCTCCACTTT
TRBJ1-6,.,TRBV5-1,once,CASSLDELDSPLHF,TGCGCCAGCAGCCTGGACGAGCTTGATTCACCCCTCCACTTT
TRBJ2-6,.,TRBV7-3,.,CASSLTGREAGANVLTF,TGTGCCAGCAGCTTAACAGGCAGGGAGGCTGGGGCCAACGTCCTGACTTTC
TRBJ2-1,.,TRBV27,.,CASSLSPQGLYNEQFF,TGTGCCAGCAGTTTATCCCCCCAGGGACTTTACAATGAGCAGTTCTTC
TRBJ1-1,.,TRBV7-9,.,CASSLAAGNTEAFF,TGTGCCAGCAGCTTAGCGGCGGGGAACACTGAAGCTTTCTTT
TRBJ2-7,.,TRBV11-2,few,CASSASGGGHYEQYF,TGTGCCAGCAGCGCCTCGGGCGGGGGACACTACGAGCAGTACTTC
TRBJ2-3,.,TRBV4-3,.,CASSQDLAEVGTDTQYF,TGCGCCAGCAGCCAAGATCTGGCCGAGGTGGGCACAGATACGCAGTATTTT
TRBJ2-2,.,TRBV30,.,CAWTTGGPGELFF,TGTGCCTGGACGACTGGCGGGCCTGGGGAGCTGTTTTTT
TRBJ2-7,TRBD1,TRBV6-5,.,CASSSRFGTGALEQYF,TGTGCCAGCAGTTCTCGTTTTGGGACAGGGGCTCTCGAGCAGTACTTC
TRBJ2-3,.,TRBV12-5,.,CASGLGDTADTQYF,TGTGCTAGTGGTTTGGGGGACACTGCAGATACGCAGTATTTT
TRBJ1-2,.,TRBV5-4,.,CASSARSSLTNYGYTF,TGTGCCAGCAGCGCAAGGTCTAGCCTTACTAACTATGGCTACACCTTC
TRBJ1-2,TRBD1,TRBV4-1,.,CASRPTGGVYGYTF,TGCGCCAGCAGACCGACAGGGGGCGTCTATGGCTACACCTTC
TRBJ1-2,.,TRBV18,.,CASSPDRPENYGYTF,TGTGCCAGCTCACCCGACAGGCCGGAGAACTATGGCTACACCTTC
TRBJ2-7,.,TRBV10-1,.,CASSESIGGGNEQYF,TGCGCCAGCAGTGAGTCTATTGGAGGGGGCAACGAGCAGTACTTC
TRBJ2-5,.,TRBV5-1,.,CASSHGPPSLGRETQYF,TGCGCCAGCAGCCACGGACCACCCTCCCTGGGGCGAGAGACCCAGTACTTC
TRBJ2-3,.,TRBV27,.,CASSLLTRTDTQYF,TGTGCCAGCAGTCTACTGACTCGAACAGATACGCAGTATTTT
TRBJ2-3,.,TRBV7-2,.,CASSLAGSTDTQYF,TGTGCCAGCAGCTTAGCGGGCTCCACAGATACGCAGTATTTT
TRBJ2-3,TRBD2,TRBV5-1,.,CASSFSAGDWADTQYF,TGCGCCAGCAGCTTTAGCGCGGGAGATTGGGCAGATACGCAGTATTTT
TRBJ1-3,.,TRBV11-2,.,CASSLVRGNTIYF,TGTGCCAGCAGCTTAGTTCGCGGAAACACCATATATTTT
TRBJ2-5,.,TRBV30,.,CAWGTPPGTQYF,TGTGCCTGGGGGACTCCACCGGGGACCCAGTACTTC
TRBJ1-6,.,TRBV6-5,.,CASSYQANSYNSPLHF,TGTGCCAGCAGTTATCAGGCCAACTCCTATAATTCACCCCTCCACTTT
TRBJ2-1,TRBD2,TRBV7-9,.,CASSPPLREGLHEQFF,TGTGCCAGCAGCCCCCCATTACGGGAGGGACTCCACGAGCAGTTCTTC
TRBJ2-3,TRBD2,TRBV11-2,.,CASSTGLAVSTDTQYF,TGTGCCAGCAGCACTGGACTAGCGGTATCCACAGATACGCAGTATTTT
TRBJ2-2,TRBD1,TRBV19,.,CASSKRGQTLGELFF,TGTGCCAGTAGTAAGAGGGGACAGACACTCGGGGAGCTGTTTTTT